Below, 17 T cell receptor beta chains from the same sample are listed, as sequenced in a study of blood T cell repertoires in COVID-19. TCRdb's table, derived via immunoSEQ multiplex PCR, lists solely in-frame clones and lacks some. The sample consists of over 400,000 clones, roughly nine tenths of them appearing once. The sample consisted of PBMCs or T cells enriched from blood (not recorded which). These receptors came from a woman in her sixties or seventies who had recovered from COVID-19.

The V call is TRBV28, the J call TRBJ2-2; 8 bases are shared with TRBD1. The V segment lost 8 bases and the J segment 1 base; nucleotides outside the gene matches: 6. Germline V gene data show CDR1 as MDHEN and CDR2 as SYDVKM. CDR3 length: 15 residues. The CDR3 loop reads CASGQGTGNTGELFF. Here the CDR3 DNA reads TGTGCCAGCGGTCAGGGGACAGGGAACACCGGGGAGCTGTTTTTT.

The chain joins TRBV3-1 (or the pseudogene TRBV3-2) to TRBJ2-1, with D perhaps matching TRBD1 (8 bases). V was shortened by 0 bases and J by 6 bases, with 15 bases between the two germline ends. The CDR3 spans 16 residues. The germline CDR1 and CDR2 sequences are LGHDT and YNNKEL (reference sequence). The CDR3 DNA follows: TGTGCCAGCAGCCAAGATCAGGGGGCGGGGGTCAATGAGCAGTTCTTC. As protein: CASSQDQGAGVNEQFF.

The V and J genes are TRBV11-2 and TRBJ2-7, with D unresolved. V was trimmed by 2 bases and J by 2 bases, leaving 10 bases between them. The CDR3 has 14 amino acids. Germline-derived CDR1 and CDR2 are SGHAT and FQNNGV. The CDR3 protein is CASSLLPAAYEQYF. The CDR3 region has the DNA TGTGCCAGCAGCTTACTCCCTGCGGCCTACGAGCAGTACTTC. The full variable domain, with the rest looked up from reference TRBV11-2 and TRBJ2-7, is EAGVAQSPRYKIIEKRQSVAFWCNPISGHATLYWYQQILGQGPKLLIQFQNNGVVDDSQLPKDRFSAERLKGVDSTLKIQPAKLEDSAVYLCASSLLPAAYEQYFGPGTRLTVT.

The J gene is TRBJ2-1, the V gene TRBV19; 11 bases agree with TRBD2. Germline V gene lookup returns CDR1 LNHDA and CDR2 SQIVND (reference sequence). V shed 5 bases and J 3 bases; nucleotides not matched to a gene: 9. The CDR3 is made up of 17 amino acids. This CDR3 reads CASSFRPLAGVYNEQFF. In DNA, the CDR3 is TGTGCCAGTAGTTTTCGACCACTAGCGGGGGTCTACAATGAGCAGTTCTTC.

The chain links TRBV3-1 (or the pseudogene TRBV3-2) to TRBJ1-2; possible D gene TRBD1, 5 bases. Germline V gene lookup returns CDR1 LGHDT and CDR2 YNNKEL (reference sequence). The V gene lost 1 base and the J gene lost 7 bases, with 10 bases spanning the gap. This CDR3 region has 13 residues. The CDR3 DNA follows: TGTGCCAGCAGCCAAGCGCAGGGTGTTGGCTACACCTTC. Translating gives CASSQAQGVGYTF.

This chain uses TRBV5-6 with TRBJ2-7; D is perhaps TRBD1 (6 bases). Germline V CDR1 and CDR2: SGHDT, YYEEEE. CDR3 length: 14 amino acids. With 0 bases removed from V and 3 bases from J, the gap between germline ends came to 10 bases. Here the CDR3 reads CASSLEGQDYEQYF. CDR3 DNA: TGTGCCAGCAGCTTGGAGGGACAAGACTACGAGCAGTACTTC.

This clone was seen just once. The chain has TRBV27 and TRBJ2-7; 14 bases are shared with TRBD2. Germline V lookup: CDR1 MNHEY, CDR2 SMNVEV (reference sequence). The V and J ends lost 7 bases and 7 bases, in that order; junction bases with no gene match: 12. CDR3 length: 16 residues. In DNA form, the CDR3 reads TGTGCCAGCATCCGCAGACTAGCGGGGGGGCTAGCGGAGCAGTACTTC. It specifies CASIRRLAGGLAEQYF.

The chain has TRBV3-1 (or the pseudogene TRBV3-2) and TRBJ1-4; TRBD1 is a possible D gene (6 bases). CDR1 LGHDT and CDR2 YNNKEL come from the germline V gene (reference sequence). The CDR3 contains 16 residues. V was cut by 4 bases and J by 7 bases, with 19 bases left in between. DNA of the CDR3: TGTGCCAGCAGCCCAGGGGTCTACAGTATCGCTGAAAAACTGTTTTTT. It is translated as CASSPGVYSIAEKLFF.

The genes are TRBV2 and TRBJ1-1; 10 bases fit TRBD1. V trimming: 8 bases; J trimming: 4 bases; junction bases outside the gene matches: 7. The CDR3 is 14 amino acids. Germline loops: CDR1 SNHLY, CDR2 FYNNEI. The CDR3 loop reads CASRLDRGSTEAFF. The CDR3 region has the DNA TGTGCCAGCCGGCTGGACAGGGGGTCCACTGAAGCTTTCTTT.

On this clone itself: Other DNA sequences in this specimen translate into the identical CDR3. This chain joins TRBV7-2 and TRBJ1-4; 7 bases agree with TRBD1. Germline CDR1 reads SGHTA; CDR2 reads FQGNSA. The V and J ends lost 4 bases and 2 bases, in that order; junction bases with no gene match: 1. The CDR3 consists of 14 residues. The DNA of the CDR3 is TGTGCCAGCAGCTCACAGGGGACTAATGAAAAACTGTTTTTT. Its protein is CASSSQGTNEKLFF.

Notes on this clone: This CDR3 is also generated by other DNA sequences in the sample. Here the CDR3 reads CSVERETQYF. CDR3 DNA: TGCAGCGTTGAGCGGGAGACCCAGTACTTC. This rearrangement joins TRBV29-1 to TRBJ2-5; D gene unclear. The CDR3 is made up of 10 amino acids. The V gene lost 3 bases and the J gene lost 5 bases, with 4 bases spanning the gap. CDR1 is SQVTM and CDR2 is ANQGSEA in the germline V gene.

V is TRBV10-3 and J is TRBJ1-3; TRBD1 agrees at 8 bases. This CDR3 has 17 amino acids. V lost 8 bases to trimming and J lost 4 bases; unmatched junction nucleotides: 16. The germline V gene has CDR1 ENHRY and CDR2 SYGVKD. CDR3 residues: CAIDPLGQGSYGNTIYF. CDR3 coding DNA: TGTGCCATCGACCCCCTCGGACAGGGAAGTTACGGAAACACCATATATTTT.

The genes are TRBV27 and TRBJ1-2; 7 bases match TRBD1. From germline, CDR1 is MNHEY and CDR2 SMNVEV (reference sequence). With 3 bases clipped from V and 5 bases from J, the junction kept 6 bases outside the gene matches. This CDR3 contains 14 residues. CDR3 coding DNA: TGTGCCAGCAGTTTCCGGGACAGCTCATATGGCTACACCTTC. Encoded protein: CASSFRDSSYGYTF.

The V and J genes are TRBV3-1 (or the pseudogene TRBV3-2) and TRBJ1-1; the D is unclear. V lost 3 bases, J lost 0 bases, and 5 bases lay in between. CDR3 length: 13 residues. Germline lookup yields CDR1 LGHDT and CDR2 YNNKEL (reference sequence). The CDR3 is CASSHIVNTEAFF. In DNA form, the CDR3 reads TGTGCCAGCAGCCATATAGTGAACACTGAAGCTTTCTTT.

The chain joins TRBV11-2 to TRBJ2-7; 7 positions agree with TRBD1. Unmatched junction bases numbered 9, after V lost 2 bases and J lost 5 bases. Looked up from germline, CDR1 is SGHAT and CDR2 is FQNNGV. This CDR3 has 15 amino acids. As DNA, the CDR3 is TGTGCCAGCAGCTTACGGGGCAGGGGGAACGACGAGCAGTACGTC. Residues: CASSLRGRGNDEQYV.

V is TRBV5-4 and J is TRBJ2-3; the match to TRBD1 covers 10 bases. CDR1 SGHNT and CDR2 YYREEE come from the germline V gene (reference sequence). This CDR3 spans 14 amino acids. Trimming took 4 bases from V and 4 from J; bases not matched to a gene: 3. CDR3 sequence reads: CASSTGQGADTQYF. CDR3 nucleotide sequence: TGTGCCAGCAGCACTGGACAGGGGGCAGATACGCAGTATTTT. Full variable domain (outside the CDR3, taken from reference TRBV5-4 and TRBJ2-3): ETGVTQSPTHLIKTRGQQVTLRCSSQSGHNTVSWYQQALGQGPQFIFQYYREEENGRGNFPPRFSGLQFPNYSSELNVNALELDDSALYLCASSTGQGADTQYFGPGTRLTVL.

The V and J genes are TRBV7-9 and TRBJ2-1; the D gene is possibly TRBD1 (7 bases). V was shortened by 7 bases and J by 4 bases, with 17 bases between the two germline ends. CDR1 SEHNR and CDR2 FQNEAQ come from the germline V gene (reference sequence). This CDR3 region has 15 residues. DNA for the CDR3: TGTGCCAGCATCCCTCGCGCAGGGGGGTACAATGAGCAGTTCTTC. Translation gives CASIPRAGGYNEQFF.